This T cell receptor beta chain emerged from a study of blood T cell repertoires in COVID-19. Generated by immunoSEQ multiplex PCR, the TCRdb table keeps only in-frame clones and is missing some. The sample lists some 270,000 clones, around nine tenths occurring once. CDR1 LNHDA and CDR2 SQIVND come from the germline V gene (reference sequence). The CDR3 consists of 12 residues. V was pared by 8 bases and J by 6 bases, with 10 bases between. Sequencing was done on a sample of PBMCs or T cells enriched from blood (not recorded which). V gene TRBV19 combines with J gene TRBJ2-2, with D uncertain. This receptor was taken from a woman aged 40 to 50 who had been exposed to COVID-19. Here the CDR3 DNA reads TGTGCCAGTCAGACTCCCCCCGGGGAGCTGTTTTTT. This encodes CASQTPPGELFF.